This note documents a single T cell receptor beta chain sequence. A fixed DNA input of about 350 ng was used per bulk PBMC sample. Libraries were prepared by immunoSEQ multiplex PCR; TCRdb keeps only in-frame clonotypes and omits some of them. Of around 13,000 clones listed, over 75% are singletons. Regarding time point: pre-treatment baseline. Patients with prior systemic cancer treatment, concomitant immunosuppressants, or other active malignancies were excluded. The sample is drawn from a study of blood T cell dynamics during melanoma immunotherapy. Study-wide context: Metastatic melanoma patients received first-line pembrolizumab or nivolumab plus ipilimumab.

The V gene end was trimmed by 3 bases and the J gene end by 4 bases; junction bases not matched to a gene: 8. This CDR3 region has 16 residues. Germline V CDR1 and CDR2: SGDLS, YYNGEE. Here the sequenced sample was blood, taken from a patient treated with checkpoint blockade. The origin of this receptor is a human donor with melanoma. The chain links TRBV9 to TRBJ1-3; TRBD1 agrees at 9 bases. DNA for the CDR3: TGTGCCAGCAGCGGTCCACAGGGGGCACGGGGAAACACCATATATTTT. This sequence encodes CASSGPQGARGNTIYF.